This T cell receptor (beta chain) was profiled in a study of T cell responses to AZD1222 COVID-19 vaccine. J lost 6 bases, V lost 5 bases, and 15 bases had no gene match. CDR3 length: 17 residues. From germline, CDR1 is SGHAT and CDR2 FQNNGV. The assay was immunoSEQ multiplex PCR, and TCRdb's table has in-frame clones only and misses some. The data hold roughly 150,000 clones, with around 90% observed a single time. The study's findings and limits: Vaccine-related CD4 TCRs covered spike, predominating at 160-218 and 743-854.

As concerns this clone: Its target is not known.

The TCR was taken from an adult in good health. This sequence joins TRBV11-2 and TRBJ2-1; TRBD1 matches 8 bases. The sequencing here drew on peripheral blood, taken on day 0 of AZD1222 vaccination. The CDR3 region is CASSHHYRGKAGNEQFF. CDR3 sequence (DNA): TGTGCCAGCAGCCACCACTACAGGGGGAAAGCCGGCAATGAGCAGTTCTTC.